The rows below give T cell receptor beta chains drawn from one sample of a study of blood T cells in healthy people across ages. MiXCR, run by TCRdb on the 5' RACE reads, gives a single entry per CDR3 protein. The table has approximately 2,000,000 distinct CDR3 sequences, about two fifths seen once. What was sequenced was blood. These receptor sequences come from a human donor in good health. Both conserved end residues are part of each CDR3. The D gene is left open where the match is weak. Some rows mark clone size as missing; the rest say once, few, many or name a class of expanded clone.

V,D,size,J,DNA,CDR3
TRBV6-1,NA,many,TRBJ1-2,TGTGCCAGCACCCAAAGAGGACCGTCATATGGCTACACCTTC,CASTQRGPSYGYTF
TRBV12-3/TRBV12-4,TRBD2,NA,TRBJ2-3,TGTGCCAGCAGTTTTGGGGTAGCGGGGGGGGTACAGCTTACAGATACGCAGTATTTT,CASSFGVAGGVQLTDTQYF
TRBV6-5,NA,few,TRBJ2-7,TGTGCCAGCAGGTCCGACAGCTTCTACGAGCAGTACTTC,CASRSDSFYEQYF
TRBV4-1,NA,few,TRBJ2-7,TGCGCCAGCAGCCAAGAGCAGGGGTTCGTCTACGAGCAGTACTTC,CASSQEQGFVYEQYF
TRBV9,NA,NA,TRBJ2-1,TGTGCCAGCAGCGTAGCTGGAGGGGGGGGTTACAATGAGCAGTTCTTC,CASSVAGGGGYNEQFF
TRBV20-1,NA,NA,TRBJ2-7,TGCAGTGCCACCCCCAGCTCCTACGAGCAGTACTTC,CSATPSSYEQYF
TRBV28,NA,NA,TRBJ1-2,TGTGCCAGCAGGCCTGGGACATACATCGGGTACGGCTACACCTTC,CASRPGTYIGYGYTF
TRBV9,NA,NA,TRBJ2-3,TGTGCCAGCAGCCCCCGGGCGCCACCTAGCACAGATACGCAGTATTTT,CASSPRAPPSTDTQYF
TRBV24-1,TRBD1,NA,TRBJ2-7,TGTGCCACCGGGACAGGGCCCTCCTACGAGCAGTACTTC,CATGTGPSYEQYF
TRBV6-4,TRBD2,many,TRBJ2-5,TGTGCCAGCAGTCCTGGCGGGGGGCACGGGGGAGAGACCCAGTACTTC,CASSPGGGHGGETQYF
TRBV6-2/TRBV6-3,TRBD1,NA,TRBJ2-1,TGTGCCACCCGACAGGGCCAGTACAATGAGCAGTTCTTC,CATRQGQYNEQFF
TRBV29-1,NA,NA,TRBJ2-1,TGCAGCGTTGGACCGAGACATAACAATGAGCAGTTCTTC,CSVGPRHNNEQFF
TRBV7-2,NA,few,TRBJ2-2,TGTGCCAGCATCTGGGGATTGAACACCGGGGAGCTGTTTTTT,CASIWGLNTGELFF
TRBV12-3/TRBV12-4,NA,NA,TRBJ1-4,TGTGCCAGCACTCTCGTTGGGGACGCAACTAATGAAAAACTGTTTTTT,CASTLVGDATNEKLFF
TRBV24-1,NA,NA,TRBJ2-5,TGTGCCACCAGTGATTTAGAGGAAGAGACCCAGTACTTC,CATSDLEEETQYF
TRBV20-1,NA,NA,TRBJ2-1,TGCAGTGCTAGAGCCTCCGACCCCCAGCCCGGTATGCAGGGGAACAATGAGCAGTTCTTC,CSARASDPQPGMQGNNEQFF
TRBV27,NA,few,TRBJ2-1,TGTGCCAGCAGTTTAGATTGGCAGGGAGATTACAATGAGCAGTTCTTC,CASSLDWQGDYNEQFF
TRBV7-8,NA,few,TRBJ2-7,TGTGCCAGCAGCTTAGCGCAGTCAGGGTACGAGCAGTACTTC,CASSLAQSGYEQYF
TRBV4-3,TRBD2,NA,TRBJ2-7,TGCGCCAGCAGCCAAGATGGGGCCAGCGGGGCCTACGAGCAGTACTTC,CASSQDGASGAYEQYF
TRBV7-8,NA,NA,TRBJ1-2,TGTGCCAGCAGCTTATCACAGCCTTCTTATGGCTACACCTTC,CASSLSQPSYGYTF
TRBV7-8,NA,few,TRBJ2-5,TGTGCCAGCAGCTTCGCCCCGAGGAGGGAGGAGACCCAGTACTTC,CASSFAPRREETQYF
TRBV4-1,TRBD1,NA,TRBJ1-1,TGCGCCAGCAGCCTGTTAACAGGACAGGGTAACACTGAAGCTTTCTTT,CASSLLTGQGNTEAFF
TRBV20-1,TRBD2,few,TRBJ2-3,TGCAGTGTCCTGACTAGCGGGGGAACAGATACGCAGTATTTT,CSVLTSGGTDTQYF
TRBV27,NA,NA,TRBJ2-7,TGTGCCAGCAGACGGGGCGCTGGACCCGGGGTGGTCGAGCAGTACTTC,CASRRGAGPGVVEQYF
TRBV28,NA,NA,TRBJ1-2,TGTGCCAGCAGTTTACAGGCTGCCGGGTACACCTTC,CASSLQAAGYTF
TRBV20-1,NA,NA,TRBJ1-5,TGCAGTGCTAGTCAAGACAGTAGCAATCAGCCCCAGCATTTT,CSASQDSSNQPQHF
TRBV6-1,NA,NA,TRBJ1-5,TGTGCCAGCAGTGAGACTACCCCCCAACAGTCCCAGCATTTT,CASSETTPQQSQHF
TRBV29-1,NA,NA,TRBJ2-1,TGCAGCGCTGTGGGGGTTTTGCGGGGCAATGAGCAGTTCTTC,CSAVGVLRGNEQFF
TRBV7-2,TRBD1,few,TRBJ2-7,TGTGCCAGCAGCCCAGGACAGGTACTAATGATGAACGAGCAGTACTTC,CASSPGQVLMMNEQYF
TRBV7-2,NA,few,TRBJ2-7,TGTGCCAGCAGCTTGTGGTACGAGCAGTACTTC,CASSLWYEQYF
TRBV7-8,TRBD1,NA,TRBJ1-2,TGTGCCAGCAGCCAAACAGGGGGCGTAGAGTATGGCTACACCTTC,CASSQTGGVEYGYTF
TRBV20-1,NA,NA,TRBJ1-1,TGCAGTGCTAGAGGGTGGGGGGGGCCGATGAACACTGAAGCTTTCTTT,CSARGWGGPMNTEAFF
TRBV18,NA,NA,TRBJ2-4,TGTGCCAGCTCACCCACGTCCCGGGACCTAAACATTCAGTACTTC,CASSPTSRDLNIQYF